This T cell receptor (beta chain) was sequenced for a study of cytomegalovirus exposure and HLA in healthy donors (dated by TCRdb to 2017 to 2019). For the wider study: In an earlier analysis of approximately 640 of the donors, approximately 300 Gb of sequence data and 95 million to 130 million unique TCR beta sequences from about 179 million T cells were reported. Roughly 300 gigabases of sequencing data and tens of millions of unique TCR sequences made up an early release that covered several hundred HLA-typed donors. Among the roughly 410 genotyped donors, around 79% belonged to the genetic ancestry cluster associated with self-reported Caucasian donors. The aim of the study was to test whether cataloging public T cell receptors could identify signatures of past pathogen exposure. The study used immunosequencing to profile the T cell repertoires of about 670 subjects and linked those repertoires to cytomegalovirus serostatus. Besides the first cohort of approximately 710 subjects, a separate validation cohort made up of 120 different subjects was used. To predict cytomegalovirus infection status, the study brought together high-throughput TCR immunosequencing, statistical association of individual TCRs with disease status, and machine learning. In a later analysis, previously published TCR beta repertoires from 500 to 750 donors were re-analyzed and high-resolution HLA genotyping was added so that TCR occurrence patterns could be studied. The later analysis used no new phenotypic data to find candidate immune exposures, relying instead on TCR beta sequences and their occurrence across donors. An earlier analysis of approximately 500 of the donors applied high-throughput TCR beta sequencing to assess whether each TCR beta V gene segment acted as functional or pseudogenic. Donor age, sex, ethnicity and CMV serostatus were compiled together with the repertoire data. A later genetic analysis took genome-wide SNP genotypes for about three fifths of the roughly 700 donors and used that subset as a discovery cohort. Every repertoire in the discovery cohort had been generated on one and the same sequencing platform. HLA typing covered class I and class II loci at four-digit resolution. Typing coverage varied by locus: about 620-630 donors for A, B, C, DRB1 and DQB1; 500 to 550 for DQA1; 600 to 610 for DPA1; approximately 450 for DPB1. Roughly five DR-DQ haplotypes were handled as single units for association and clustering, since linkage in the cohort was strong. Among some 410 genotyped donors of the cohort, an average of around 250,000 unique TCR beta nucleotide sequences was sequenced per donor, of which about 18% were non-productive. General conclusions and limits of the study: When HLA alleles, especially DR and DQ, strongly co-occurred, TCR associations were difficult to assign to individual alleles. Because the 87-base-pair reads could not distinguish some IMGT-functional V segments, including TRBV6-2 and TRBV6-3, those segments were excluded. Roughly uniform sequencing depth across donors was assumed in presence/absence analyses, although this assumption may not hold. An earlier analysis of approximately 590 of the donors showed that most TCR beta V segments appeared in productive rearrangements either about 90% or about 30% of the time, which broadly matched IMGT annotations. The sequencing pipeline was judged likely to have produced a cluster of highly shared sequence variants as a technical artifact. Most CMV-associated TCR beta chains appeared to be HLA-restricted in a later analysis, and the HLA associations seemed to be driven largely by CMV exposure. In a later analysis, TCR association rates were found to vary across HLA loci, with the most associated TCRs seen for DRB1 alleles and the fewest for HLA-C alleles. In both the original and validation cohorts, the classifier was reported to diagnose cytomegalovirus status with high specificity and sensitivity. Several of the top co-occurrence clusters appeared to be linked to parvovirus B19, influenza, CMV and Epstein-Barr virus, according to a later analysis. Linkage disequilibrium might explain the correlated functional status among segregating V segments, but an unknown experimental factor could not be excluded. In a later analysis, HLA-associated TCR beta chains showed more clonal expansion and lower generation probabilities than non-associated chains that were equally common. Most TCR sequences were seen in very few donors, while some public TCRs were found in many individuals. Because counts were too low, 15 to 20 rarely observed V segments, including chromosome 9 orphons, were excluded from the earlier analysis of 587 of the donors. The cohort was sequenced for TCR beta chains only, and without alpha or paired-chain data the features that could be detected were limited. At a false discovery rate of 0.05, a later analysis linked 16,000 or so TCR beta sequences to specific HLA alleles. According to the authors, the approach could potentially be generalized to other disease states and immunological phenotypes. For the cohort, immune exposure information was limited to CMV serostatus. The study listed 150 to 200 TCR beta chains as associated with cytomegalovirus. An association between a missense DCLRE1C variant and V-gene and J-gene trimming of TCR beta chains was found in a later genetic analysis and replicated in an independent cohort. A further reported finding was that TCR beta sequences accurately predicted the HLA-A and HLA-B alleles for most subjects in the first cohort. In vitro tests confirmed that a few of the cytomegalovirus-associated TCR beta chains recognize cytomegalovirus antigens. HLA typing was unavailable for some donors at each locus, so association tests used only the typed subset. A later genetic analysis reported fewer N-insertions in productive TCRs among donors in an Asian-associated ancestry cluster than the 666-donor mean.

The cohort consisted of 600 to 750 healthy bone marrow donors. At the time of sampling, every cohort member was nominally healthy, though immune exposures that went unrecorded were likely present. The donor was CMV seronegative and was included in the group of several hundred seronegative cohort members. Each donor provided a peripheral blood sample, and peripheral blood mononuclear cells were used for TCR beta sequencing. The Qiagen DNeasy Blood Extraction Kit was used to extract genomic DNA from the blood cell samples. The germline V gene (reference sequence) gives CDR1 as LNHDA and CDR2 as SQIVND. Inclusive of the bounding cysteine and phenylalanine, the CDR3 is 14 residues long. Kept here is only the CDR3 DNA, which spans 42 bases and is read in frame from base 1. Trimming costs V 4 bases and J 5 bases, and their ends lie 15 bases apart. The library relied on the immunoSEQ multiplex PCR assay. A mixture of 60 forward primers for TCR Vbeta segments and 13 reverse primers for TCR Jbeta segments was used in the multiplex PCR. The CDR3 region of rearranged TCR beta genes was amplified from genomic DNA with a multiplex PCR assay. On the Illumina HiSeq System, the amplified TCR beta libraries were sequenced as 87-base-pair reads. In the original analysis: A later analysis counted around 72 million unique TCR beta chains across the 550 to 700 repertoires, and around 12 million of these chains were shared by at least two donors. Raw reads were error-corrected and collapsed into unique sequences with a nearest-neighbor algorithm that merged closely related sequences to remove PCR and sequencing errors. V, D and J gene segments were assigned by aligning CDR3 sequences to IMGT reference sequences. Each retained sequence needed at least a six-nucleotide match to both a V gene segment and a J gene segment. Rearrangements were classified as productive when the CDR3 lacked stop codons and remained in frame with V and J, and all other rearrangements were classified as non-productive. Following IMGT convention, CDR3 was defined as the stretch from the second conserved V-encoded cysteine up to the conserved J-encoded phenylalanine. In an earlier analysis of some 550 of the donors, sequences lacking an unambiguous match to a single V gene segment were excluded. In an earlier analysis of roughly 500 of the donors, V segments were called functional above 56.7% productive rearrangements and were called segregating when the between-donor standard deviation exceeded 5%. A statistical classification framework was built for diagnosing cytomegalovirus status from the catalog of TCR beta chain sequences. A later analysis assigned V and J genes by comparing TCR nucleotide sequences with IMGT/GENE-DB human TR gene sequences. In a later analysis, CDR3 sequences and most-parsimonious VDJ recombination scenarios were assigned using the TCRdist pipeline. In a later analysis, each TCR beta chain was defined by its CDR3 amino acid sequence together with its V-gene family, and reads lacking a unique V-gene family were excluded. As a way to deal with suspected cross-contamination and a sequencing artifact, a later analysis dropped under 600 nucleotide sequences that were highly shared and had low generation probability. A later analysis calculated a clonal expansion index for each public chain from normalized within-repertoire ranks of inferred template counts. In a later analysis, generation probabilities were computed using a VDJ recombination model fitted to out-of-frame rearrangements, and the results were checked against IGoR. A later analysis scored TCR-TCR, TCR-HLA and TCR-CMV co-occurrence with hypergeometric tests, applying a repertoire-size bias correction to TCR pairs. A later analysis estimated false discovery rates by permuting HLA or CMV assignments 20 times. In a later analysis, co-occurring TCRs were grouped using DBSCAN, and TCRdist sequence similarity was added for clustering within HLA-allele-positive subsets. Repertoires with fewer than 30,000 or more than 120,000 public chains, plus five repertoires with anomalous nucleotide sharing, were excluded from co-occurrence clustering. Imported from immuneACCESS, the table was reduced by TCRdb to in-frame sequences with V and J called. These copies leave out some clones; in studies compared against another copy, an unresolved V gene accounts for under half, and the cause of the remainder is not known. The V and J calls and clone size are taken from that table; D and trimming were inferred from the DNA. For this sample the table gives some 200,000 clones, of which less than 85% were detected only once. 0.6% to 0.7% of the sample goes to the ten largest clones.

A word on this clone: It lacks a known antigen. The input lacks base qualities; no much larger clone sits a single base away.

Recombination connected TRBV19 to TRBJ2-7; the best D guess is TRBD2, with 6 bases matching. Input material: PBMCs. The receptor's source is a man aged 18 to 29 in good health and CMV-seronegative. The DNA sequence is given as TGTGCCAGTAGTAGGGGCAGGGAGGTTCACGAGCAGTACTTC. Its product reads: CASSRGREVHEQYF.